A selection of T cell receptor beta chains follows, all from one sample in a study of brain T cells in children with intractable seizures. Repertoires were generated with immunoSEQ multiplex PCR, while TCRdb's copy carries only in-frame clones and drops some. The table records about 41,000 clones, approximately 92% of them present only once. Sequences were derived from peripheral blood, sampled at surgery. The receptors shown here come from a girl aged 2 to 10 with tuberous sclerosis and intractable seizures. Both conserved end residues are part of each CDR3. D genes are given only for firm matches. Clone size appears in some rows only: once, few, many, or a class for an expanded clone.

NA TRBJ1-4 TRBV19 NA TGTGCCAGTAGTATAGTAGGGTGGGAACTTGTGGTTCCCCGTGAAAAACTGTTTTTT CASSIVGWELVVPREKLFF
NA TRBJ1-3 TRBV5-1 NA TGCGCCAGCAGCTTAGAACGGAGAAGCTCTGGAAACACCATATATTTT CASSLERRSSGNTIYF
NA TRBJ2-7 TRBV7-3 few TGTGCCAGCAGCTTATACGGGGTAGAGCAGTACTTC CASSLYGVEQYF
NA TRBJ1-6 TRBV2 few TGTGCCAGCAGGGACCCCACTTACGATTCACCCCTCCACTTT CASRDPTYDSPLHF
NA TRBJ1-6 TRBV27 NA TGTGCCAGCAGTGACCGAACCAGCTCCTATAATTCACCCCTCCACTTT CASSDRTSSYNSPLHF
NA TRBJ2-3 TRBV24-1 NA TGTGCCACCAGTGTGGGGAATAACGCACCTACGCAGTATTTT CATSVGNNAPTQYF
NA TRBJ1-1 TRBV7-2 NA TGTGCCAGCAGCCCCAAGGGGATGGGCACTGAAGCTTTCTTT CASSPKGMGTEAFF
NA TRBJ2-5 TRBV5-6 once TGTGCCAGCAGCGTCGGCTCGGAGACCCAGTACTTC CASSVGSETQYF
TRBD2 TRBJ2-4 TRBV2 NA TGTGCCAGCAGGTTAGCGGGGGGGCATTTAGCCAAAAACATTCAGTACTTC CASRLAGGHLAKNIQYF
NA TRBJ2-5 TRBV27 few TGTGCCAGCAGTCCTTCTAGAGCTCAACAGGTGACCCAAGAGACCCAGTACTTC CASSPSRAQQVTQETQYF
NA TRBJ1-5 TRBV19 NA TGTGCCAGTAACACGCGGGGACCGGAGCAGCCCCAGCATTTT CASNTRGPEQPQHF
NA TRBJ1-4 TRBV6-1 NA TGTGCCAGCAGTGAAGCGTATCAGTCTCCCCTCGATGAAAAACTGTTTTTT CASSEAYQSPLDEKLFF
TRBD1 TRBJ1-1 TRBV15 once TGTGCCACCAGCAGAGATGCAGGGGGGTGGGCTTTCTTT CATSRDAGGWAFF
NA TRBJ1-2 TRBV5-6 NA TGTGCCAGCGGCGTTGGTGTCAACTTCGTGGCAGGGGAGGACTATGGCTACACCTTC CASGVGVNFVAGEDYGYTF
NA TRBJ1-1 TRBV15 NA TGTGCCACCAGGGTCGTCAGGGGAGACACTGAAGCTTTCTTT CATRVVRGDTEAFF
NA TRBJ1-4 TRBV12-5 NA TGTGCTAGTGGTACCAGGGATAAAGAGGAAAAACTGTTTTTT CASGTRDKEEKLFF
TRBD1 TRBJ1-6 TRBV30 NA TGTGCCTGGAGGGCAGGGGGTGAGACCCTCCACTTT CAWRAGGETLHF
TRBD1 TRBJ1-1 TRBV5-1 NA TGCGCCAGCAGCGAGAGGACAGGGGGGGATGAAGCTTTCTTT CASSERTGGDEAFF
NA TRBJ2-6 TRBV2 NA TGTGCCAGCACCGAAGGGGGAGGTGGGGCCAACGTCCTGACTTTC CASTEGGGGANVLTF
NA TRBJ2-6 TRBV7-3 once TGTGCCAGCAGCCAAGGGGGAGCGGGGGCCAACGTCCTGACTTTC CASSQGGAGANVLTF
NA TRBJ2-2 TRBV27 NA TGTGCCAGCAGTAGCAGTTCCACCGGGGAGCTGTTTTTT CASSSSSTGELFF
NA TRBJ1-6 TRBV27 once TGTGCCAGCAGTCCGACAGGATTCCATAATTCACCCCTCCACTTT CASSPTGFHNSPLHF
TRBD2 TRBJ2-7 TRBV7-8 NA TGTGCCAGCAGCTCAAGCTGGGGAGGGTACTACGAGCAGTACTTC CASSSSWGGYYEQYF
NA TRBJ1-1 TRBV2 NA TGTGCCAGCGGGGGCGGCATCATGAACACTGAAGCTTTCTTT CASGGGIMNTEAFF
NA TRBJ2-1 TRBV5-1 NA TGCGCCAGCAGTTCGAGATACTCTAGCTCCTACAATGAGCAGTTCTTC CASSSRYSSSYNEQFF
NA TRBJ1-1 TRBV5-1 NA TGCGCCAGCAGGCGACCAACAGGGAACACTGAAGCTTTCTTT CASRRPTGNTEAFF
NA TRBJ2-3 TRBV11-2 NA TGTGCCAGCAGCTTGGGGGCTAGCGCTGTCACAGATACGCAGTATTTT CASSLGASAVTDTQYF
TRBD1 TRBJ1-4 TRBV6-5 NA TGTGCCGCCAGGGGGCACCCACCCAATGAAAAACTGTTTTTT CAARGHPPNEKLFF
TRBD1 TRBJ2-2 TRBV5-4 NA TGTGCCAGCAGCCTACCCGACAGGGATGGCACCGGGGAGCTGTTTTTT CASSLPDRDGTGELFF
NA TRBJ1-2 TRBV10-3 NA TGTGCCATCAGTGGTTATCGGAAAAATTATGGCTACACCTTC CAISGYRKNYGYTF
NA TRBJ1-2 TRBV18 NA TGTGCCAGCTCACCAAGTTTGGGTACAGGGTCCTATGGCTACACCTTC CASSPSLGTGSYGYTF
TRBD2 TRBJ2-3 TRBV6-5 NA TGTGCCAGCAGTCTAGCGGGGGTTTCTGCAGATACGCAGTATTTT CASSLAGVSADTQYF
NA TRBJ1-2 TRBV7-2 NA TGTGCCAGCAGCATGGACTTAGCTAACTATGGCTACACCTTC CASSMDLANYGYTF
NA TRBJ1-5 TRBV27 NA TGTGCCAGCAGTCTTACAGTAAATCAGCCCCAGCATTTT CASSLTVNQPQHF
NA TRBJ1-2 TRBV30 NA TGTGCCTGGAGTTGGAGGGAGGACTATGGCTACACCTTC CAWSWREDYGYTF
NA TRBJ1-1 TRBV3-1/TRBV3-2 NA TGTGCCAGCAGCCAGACAGGGAACACTGAAGCTTTCTTT CASSQTGNTEAFF
TRBD1 TRBJ1-1 TRBV5-1 NA TGCGCCAGCAGCCGGACAGGGGGCTTTGGGAACACTGAAGCTTTCTTT CASSRTGGFGNTEAFF
NA TRBJ1-2 TRBV28 NA TGTGCCAGCAGTTTATTAACGAGGAGAAGAGGTGGCTACACCTTC CASSLLTRRRGGYTF
TRBD1 TRBJ1-5 TRBV2 NA TGTGCCAGCACCTCACAGGGGGCACCAAATCAGCCCCAGCATTTT CASTSQGAPNQPQHF
TRBD2 TRBJ2-4 TRBV11-2 NA TGTGCCAGCAGCTTATTGGTGCGGGGGATTCTACTAGCCAAAAACATTCAGTACTTC CASSLLVRGILLAKNIQYF
TRBD1 TRBJ2-5 TRBV7-2 few TGTGCCAGCAGCTTCCAGGGGGCGACCCAGTACTTC CASSFQGATQYF
TRBD1 TRBJ1-1 TRBV29-1 NA TGCAGCGTAGTCCCGGGACAGGGGCCGAACACTGAAGCTTTCTTT CSVVPGQGPNTEAFF
NA TRBJ1-5 TRBV24-1 NA TGTGCCACCAGTGATTTGGGGGCTGGTCAGCCCCAGCATTTT CATSDLGAGQPQHF
TRBD1 TRBJ2-5 TRBV19 once TGTGCCAGTAGTAAAGCCCTCAAGGGACAGGGGTTCTGGGAGACCCAGTACTTC CASSKALKGQGFWETQYF
NA TRBJ1-5 TRBV6-5 NA TGTGCCAGCAGTTCCCCATCGGGGGTTGCGCATTTT CASSSPSGVAHF
TRBD2 TRBJ2-5 TRBV7-2 NA TGTGCCAGCAGCCGGGGACCTAGCGGAGAGACCCAGTACTTC CASSRGPSGETQYF
TRBD1 TRBJ1-5 TRBV2 NA TGTGCCAGCAGAGCTCCAGACAGGGGGCGCCTAGGACAGCCCCAGCATTTT CASRAPDRGRLGQPQHF
TRBD2 TRBJ2-5 TRBV7-2 NA TGTGCCAGCAGCTTAAGCGGGGGCAGGGCAGAGACCCAGTACTTC CASSLSGGRAETQYF
NA TRBJ1-6 TRBV5-1 NA TGCGCCAGCAGCTTGGTAGGCAGGGGTCCACCCCTCCACTTT CASSLVGRGPPLHF
NA TRBJ2-3 TRBV7-3 NA TGTGCCAGCAGCAGTCCAGGGGACACAGATACGCAGTATTTT CASSSPGDTDTQYF
NA TRBJ1-2 TRBV6-6 NA TGTGCCAGCAGTTACGGTATCGGATATAGCGAAGGCTACACCTTC CASSYGIGYSEGYTF
NA TRBJ1-1 TRBV10-3 NA TGTGCCATCAGTGAGTCGGGGCAGGATCGCGCTGAAGCTTTCTTT CAISESGQDRAEAFF
NA TRBJ2-3 TRBV5-1 once TGCGCCAGCGCAGGGTCGGGCACAGATACGCAGTATTTT CASAGSGTDTQYF
NA TRBJ1-4 TRBV19 once TGTGCCAGTAGTATATCAGGGAAGTTTGAAAAACTGTTTTTT CASSISGKFEKLFF